This is a list of T cell receptor beta chains from one sample in a study of shared T cell receptors in the human thymus. Profiled with immunoSEQ multiplex PCR; TCRdb holds only in-frame clones, not every one. The data show hundreds of thousands of clones, approximately 87% seen once. These data also formed part of another study, on human thymus T cells.

The sequencing sample was made of thymocytes. These receptor sequences come from a boy in the first two years of life with a congenital heart defect. The CDR3 runs from the conserved cysteine through the conserved F or W. The D gene is left open where the match is weak. Clone sizes are given selectively: once, few, many, or a class where the clone is expanded.

d_call	j_call	clone_size	v_call	cdr3_aa	cdr3_nt
TRBD2	TRBJ2-7	NA	TRBV27	CASSDEPSGTNEQYF	TGTGCCAGCAGTGACGAGCCTAGCGGGACTAACGAGCAGTACTTC
TRBD2	TRBJ2-3	once	TRBV15	CATSRDPGLAGGGTDTQYF	TGTGCCACCAGCAGAGATCCAGGGCTAGCGGGAGGAGGCACAGATACGCAGTATTTT
TRBD1	TRBJ1-4	NA	TRBV7-2	CASSLADPQGALEKLFF	TGTGCCAGCAGCTTAGCGGACCCTCAGGGGGCGCTTGAAAAACTGTTTTTT
TRBD1	TRBJ2-3	NA	TRBV4-3	CASSLRQGLATDTQYF	TGCGCCAGCAGCCTCCGACAGGGGTTGGCCACAGATACGCAGTATTTT
TRBD1	TRBJ2-5	NA	TRBV4-3	CASSLRGTGQETQYF	TGCGCCAGCAGCCTCAGGGGGACAGGCCAAGAGACCCAGTACTTC
NA	TRBJ2-3	NA	TRBV4-3	CASSQTWGRADTQYF	TGCGCCAGCAGCCAAACGTGGGGGCGAGCAGATACGCAGTATTTT
TRBD2	TRBJ2-1	NA	TRBV28	CASSFPGLDYNEQFF	TGTGCCAGCAGTTTTCCAGGACTAGACTACAATGAGCAGTTCTTC
NA	TRBJ1-2	NA	TRBV4-1	CASSQDRTDSQGYTF	TGCGCCAGCAGCCAAGACCGGACAGATTCTCAAGGCTACACCTTC
NA	TRBJ2-1	NA	TRBV28	CASSPELVWNEQFF	TGTGCCAGCAGTCCCGAGCTAGTTTGGAATGAGCAGTTCTTC
TRBD1	TRBJ2-7	NA	TRBV4-2	CASSQEKARTGGSYEQYF	TGTGCCAGCAGCCAAGAGAAGGCGCGGACAGGGGGCAGTTACGAGCAGTACTTC
NA	TRBJ2-7	NA	TRBV28	CASSFRRQSSYEQYF	TGTGCCAGCAGTTTTCGGAGACAGTCTTCCTACGAGCAGTACTTC
NA	TRBJ1-2	NA	TRBV4-3	CASSQFPGPNYGYTF	TGCGCCAGCAGCCAATTCCCAGGGCCTAACTATGGCTACACCTTC
TRBD2	TRBJ2-7	NA	TRBV27	CASSPEREGLASEQYF	TGTGCCAGCAGTCCGGAGAGGGAGGGACTAGCGAGCGAGCAGTACTTC
NA	TRBJ1-5	NA	TRBV7-6	CASSLSPNQPQHF	TGTGCCAGCAGCTTATCCCCAAATCAGCCCCAGCATTTT
TRBD1	TRBJ2-5	few	TRBV11-2	CASSTPGQGRTQYF	TGTGCCAGCAGCACCCCGGGACAGGGGAGGACCCAGTACTTC
NA	TRBJ2-3	NA	TRBV4-3	CASSQCPPSGTDTQYF	TGCGCCAGCAGCCAATGTCCCCCTAGCGGCACAGATACGCAGTATTTT
TRBD2	TRBJ2-7	NA	TRBV27	CVSGSQGWLAGDYEQYF	TGTGTCTCAGGCTCCCAGGGTTGGTTGGCGGGAGACTACGAGCAGTACTTC
TRBD2	TRBJ2-7	NA	TRBV11-2	CASSLAGALAGSYEQYF	TGTGCCAGCAGCTTAGCGGGGGCCCTAGCGGGCTCATACGAGCAGTACTTC
TRBD2	TRBJ2-7	NA	TRBV29-1	CSVARGLLADLSYEQYF	TGCAGCGTGGCAAGAGGGTTACTAGCGGACCTCTCCTACGAGCAGTACTTC
TRBD2	TRBJ2-2	NA	TRBV30	CAWSVGLLAGGRDGELFF	TGTGCCTGGAGTGTAGGATTGCTAGCGGGAGGAAGGGACGGGGAGCTGTTTTTT
TRBD2	TRBJ2-3	NA	TRBV5-4	CASSLGREGADTQYF	TGTGCCAGCAGCTTAGGGCGGGAGGGTGCAGATACGCAGTATTTT
TRBD1	TRBJ2-7	NA	TRBV30	CAWSLSEGQGPYEQYF	TGTGCCTGGAGTCTATCGGAGGGACAGGGACCCTACGAGCAGTACTTC
TRBD2	TRBJ2-5	NA	TRBV29-1	CSVEDDPAGVQETQYF	TGCAGCGTTGAAGATGACCCAGCGGGGGTCCAAGAGACCCAGTACTTC
TRBD2	TRBJ2-3	NA	TRBV28	CASNRLAGNTQYF	TGTGCCAGCAACCGACTAGCGGGAAATACGCAGTATTTT
TRBD2	TRBJ2-3	NA	TRBV6-4	CASRPSGRDGADTQYF	TGTGCCAGCAGACCTAGCGGGAGGGACGGCGCAGATACGCAGTATTTT
NA	TRBJ2-3	NA	TRBV25-1	CASSDQTYSAFTDTQYF	TGTGCCAGCAGTGACCAGACGTATAGCGCATTCACAGATACGCAGTATTTT
NA	TRBJ1-1	NA	TRBV6-5	CASRSDADTEAFF	TGTGCCAGTCGTAGCGACGCGGACACTGAAGCTTTCTTT
TRBD1	TRBJ1-5	NA	TRBV28	CASSPLMGTGRGQPQHF	TGTGCCAGCTCCCCCCTGATGGGGACAGGCAGGGGTCAGCCCCAGCATTTT
TRBD2	TRBJ2-7	NA	TRBV18	CASSPPEEGGSQYF	TGTGCCAGCTCACCACCGGAGGAGGGAGGGTCTCAGTACTTC
TRBD2	TRBJ2-7	NA	TRBV28	CASSTRTSGRVTDEQYF	TGTGCCAGCAGTACACGGACTAGCGGGAGGGTAACGGACGAGCAGTACTTC
TRBD1	TRBJ1-5	NA	TRBV7-8	CASSLDGTGGNQPQHF	TGTGCCAGCAGCTTAGATGGGACAGGTGGGAATCAGCCCCAGCATTTT
NA	TRBJ2-5	NA	TRBV10-3	CAIRGTGSQETQYF	TGTGCCATCAGGGGAACAGGGTCCCAAGAGACCCAGTACTTC
TRBD1	TRBJ2-7	NA	TRBV25-1	CASSEVGSGGIGEQYF	TGTGCCAGCAGTGAAGTCGGCTCAGGGGGAATTGGCGAGCAGTACTTC
TRBD2	TRBJ2-5	NA	TRBV2	CASKGYIAGETQYF	TGTGCCAGCAAGGGGTATATAGCGGGAGAGACCCAGTACTTC
TRBD1	TRBJ1-2	NA	TRBV5-4	CASSWTGANYGYTF	TGTGCCAGCAGCTGGACAGGGGCAAACTATGGCTACACCTTC
NA	TRBJ2-3	NA	TRBV14	CASSAEAGSSTDTQYF	TGTGCCAGCTCTGCCGAGGCGGGATCAAGCACAGATACGCAGTATTTT
NA	TRBJ1-4	NA	TRBV7-9	CASSLPAQHRGEKLFF	TGTGCCAGCAGCTTACCAGCGCAGCATAGGGGTGAAAAACTGTTTTTT
TRBD2	TRBJ2-7	NA	TRBV6-5	CASSGRTSGRFEQYF	TGTGCCAGCAGTGGGCGGACTAGCGGGAGATTTGAGCAGTACTTC
NA	TRBJ2-7	NA	TRBV5-5	CASSYGNALSYEQYF	TGTGCCAGCAGCTACGGGAACGCCCTCTCCTACGAGCAGTACTTC
TRBD1	TRBJ2-7	NA	TRBV28	CASSLLGQGVSYEQYF	TGTGCCAGCAGTCTACTTGGTCAGGGGGTTTCCTACGAGCAGTACTTC
NA	TRBJ2-1	NA	TRBV2	CARQDGPNEQFF	TGTGCCAGACAGGACGGACCCAATGAGCAGTTCTTC
TRBD2	TRBJ2-7	NA	TRBV10-1	CASSESASGRNEQYF	TGCGCCAGCAGTGAGTCGGCAAGCGGGAGAAACGAGCAGTACTTC
TRBD1	TRBJ1-5	NA	TRBV28	CASLQGDFPNQPQHF	TGTGCCAGTCTTCAGGGGGATTTTCCTAATCAGCCCCAGCATTTT
TRBD1	TRBJ2-7	NA	TRBV30	CAWSVLRPTGKEYEQYF	TGTGCCTGGAGTGTATTGCGGCCGACAGGGAAAGAGTACGAGCAGTACTTC
NA	TRBJ2-5	NA	TRBV30	CAWRADQETQYF	TGTGCCTGGAGGGCGGACCAAGAGACCCAGTACTTC
TRBD1	TRBJ2-7	NA	TRBV11-3	CASSLGQGGYEQYF	TGTGCCAGCAGCTTAGGACAGGGGGGGTACGAGCAGTACTTC
TRBD2	TRBJ2-1	NA	TRBV5-1	CASRLLAGDYNEQFF	TGCGCCAGCAGACTTCTAGCGGGAGACTACAATGAGCAGTTCTTC
NA	TRBJ2-2	NA	TRBV9	CASSVTSWNTGELFF	TGTGCCAGCAGCGTCACTAGCTGGAACACCGGGGAGCTGTTTTTT
NA	TRBJ1-4	NA	TRBV5-4	CASSSRDSREKLFF	TGTGCCAGCAGCTCTCGGGACTCTAGAGAAAAACTGTTTTTT